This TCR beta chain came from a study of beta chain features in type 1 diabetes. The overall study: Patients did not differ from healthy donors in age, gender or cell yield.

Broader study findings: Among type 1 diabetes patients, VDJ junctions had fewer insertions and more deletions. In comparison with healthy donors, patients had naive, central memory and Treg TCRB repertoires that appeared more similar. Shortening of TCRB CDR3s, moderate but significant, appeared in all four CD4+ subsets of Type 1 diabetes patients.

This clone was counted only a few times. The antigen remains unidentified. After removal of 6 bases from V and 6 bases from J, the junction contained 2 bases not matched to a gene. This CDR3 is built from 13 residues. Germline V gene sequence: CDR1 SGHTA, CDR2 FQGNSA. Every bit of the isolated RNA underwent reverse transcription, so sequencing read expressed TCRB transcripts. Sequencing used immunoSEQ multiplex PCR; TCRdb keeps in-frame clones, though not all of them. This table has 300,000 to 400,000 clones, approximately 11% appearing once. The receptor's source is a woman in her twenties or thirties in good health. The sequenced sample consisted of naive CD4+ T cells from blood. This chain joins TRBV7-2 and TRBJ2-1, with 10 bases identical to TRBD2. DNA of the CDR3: TGTGCCAGCAGGGTAGCGGGGGGCAATGAGCAGTTCTTC. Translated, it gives CASRVAGGNEQFF.